A single sample is the source of the 26 T cell receptor beta chains below, sequenced in a study of blood T cell repertoires in COVID-19. Assay: immunoSEQ multiplex PCR; the TCRdb copy retains only in-frame clones and omits some. Here the sample spans some 250,000 clones, 88% being singletons. Material for sequencing was peripheral blood. The source is a woman in her forties who had recovered from COVID-19.

V gene TRBV7-9 combines with J gene TRBJ2-7, with D maybe TRBD1 (6 bases). Deletions cut 1 base from V and 2 bases from J, with 6 bases between. The CDR3 has 13 residues. The V gene's germline CDR1 is SEHNR and CDR2 FQNEAQ (reference sequence). CDR3 sequence reads: CASSLGTAYEQYF. Here the CDR3 DNA reads TGTGCCAGCAGCTTAGGGACAGCCTACGAGCAGTACTTC.

In this sample, this clone turned up once. V usage is TRBV9 and J usage is TRBJ1-2; 8 positions agree with TRBD1. CDR1 is SGDLS and CDR2 is YYNGEE in the germline V gene. V shed 0 bases and J 5 bases; nucleotides not matched to a gene: 6. This CDR3 is 15 amino acids long. Here the CDR3 reads CASSVAPTGEYGYTF. DNA of the CDR3: TGTGCCAGCAGCGTAGCACCGACAGGGGAGTATGGCTACACCTTC.

This clone was seen only once. The chain couples TRBV19 to TRBJ2-1; 7 nucleotides line up with TRBD2. Per the germline V gene, CDR1 is LNHDA and CDR2 is SQIVND (reference sequence). CDR3 length: 14 residues. Unmatched junction bases numbered 6, after V lost 3 bases and J lost 7 bases. The DNA of the CDR3 is TGTGCCAGTAGTATGAGTTTGGGAGGGAATGAGCAGTTCTTC. This encodes CASSMSLGGNEQFF.

V usage is TRBV5-4 and J usage is TRBJ2-7; D gene unclear. Trimming cost V 6 bases and J 3 bases, with 13 bases left between them. The CDR3 is 13 residues long. Germline assignment: CDR1 SGHNT and CDR2 YYREEE (reference sequence). The CDR3 bases are TGTGCCAGCACCCTTCCAAACAGCTACGAGCAGTACTTC. Residues: CASTLPNSYEQYF.

This chain joins TRBV4-1 and TRBJ1-2, with D possibly being TRBD1 (5 bases). The CDR3 has 13 residues. With 0 bases removed from V and 7 bases from J, the gap between germline ends came to 9 bases. CDR1 and CDR2 from the germline V gene are MGHRA and YSYEKL. The CDR3 loop reads CASSQERGLGYTF. The CDR3 DNA sequence: TGCGCCAGCAGCCAAGAACGGGGACTTGGCTACACCTTC.

This clone was recorded once. The rearrangement uses TRBV4-3 and TRBJ2-6, with TRBD1 as a possible D gene (5 bases). V lost 0 bases to trimming and J lost 4 bases, with 10 bases between them. CDR1 LGHNA and CDR2 YSLEER come from the germline V gene. The CDR3 length is 16 residues. The CDR3 sequence is CASSQDQGSGANVLTF. CDR3 in DNA: TGCGCCAGCAGCCAAGATCAGGGCTCCGGGGCCAACGTCCTGACTTTC.

The rearrangement links TRBV4-3 to TRBJ1-1; D might be TRBD1 (6 bases). This CDR3 has 15 residues. In germline, CDR1 is LGHNA, CDR2 YSLEER. V was clipped by 2 bases and J by 7 bases, with 17 bases between them. The CDR3 here is CASSQNPGQGSEAFF. DNA of the CDR3: TGCGCCAGCAGCCAAAACCCCGGGCAGGGGAGTGAAGCTTTCTTT.

The chain uses TRBV29-1 and TRBJ2-7; 8 nucleotides align to TRBD2. The CDR3 loop spans 14 amino acids. V shed 0 bases and J 6 bases; nucleotides not matched to a gene: 7. Germline CDR1 is SQVTM and CDR2 is ANQGSEA. CDR3 nucleotide sequence: TGCAGCGTTGAAGATCTTCGGGGGGGGAGCGAGCAGTACTTC. This translates into CSVEDLRGGSEQYF.

Only a few counts were recorded for this clone. The chain is built from TRBV10-2 and TRBJ1-3, with D hard to call. Germline V CDR1 and CDR2: WSHSY, SAAADI. V gave up 5 bases and J gave up 3 bases, with 11 bases separating them. The CDR3 has 14 amino acids. The CDR3 loop is CASSWRTGGNTIYF. CDR3 DNA sequence: TGCGCCAGCAGTTGGAGGACCGGTGGAAACACCATATATTTT.

V and J are TRBV7-2 and TRBJ2-1, with D hard to call. Trimming cost V 5 bases and J 3 bases, with 8 bases left between them. This CDR3 region has 13 residues. Germline assignment: CDR1 SGHTA and CDR2 FQGNSA. This chain's CDR3 is CASSPGRYNEQFF. CDR3 sequence (DNA): TGTGCCAGCAGCCCCGGTCGCTACAATGAGCAGTTCTTC.

This clone was seen only once. This sequence joins TRBV5-6 and TRBJ1-3, with unresolved D. CDR1 and CDR2 from the germline V gene are SGHDT and YYEEEE. V was clipped by 4 bases and J by 9 bases, with 20 bases between them. The CDR3 consists of 15 residues. The CDR3 loop is CASSEVGWRGPTIYF. The CDR3 DNA follows: TGTGCCAGCAGCGAGGTCGGTTGGCGGGGTCCCACCATATATTTT.

This clone has more than one count but fewer than ten. J is TRBJ1-6 and V is TRBV27; D uncertain. CDR3 length equals 14 residues. Germline V gene sequence: CDR1 MNHEY, CDR2 SMNVEV (reference sequence). V was pared by 3 bases and J by 5 bases, with 8 bases between. CDR3 nucleotide sequence: TGTGCCAGCAGTTTCCGACGGGATAATTCACCCCTCCACTTT. It yields the protein CASSFRRDNSPLHF.

This clone was found a few times. The chain employs TRBV4-3 and TRBJ1-4, with D possibly being TRBD1 (6 bases). CDR3 size: 16 residues. The V gene lost 0 bases and the J gene lost 7 bases, with 15 bases spanning the gap. The germline V gene encodes CDR1 LGHNA and CDR2 YSLEER. As DNA, the CDR3 is TGCGCCAGCAGCCAAGACTCGTGGGGGCTGGGTGAAAAACTGTTTTTT. Its translation is CASSQDSWGLGEKLFF.

The chain uses TRBV4-2 and TRBJ2-7, with 10 nucleotides matching TRBD1. The germline CDR1 and CDR2 sequences are LGHNA and YNFKEQ. The CDR3 extends over 15 amino acids. V dropped 1 base and J dropped 3; count of bases not matched to a gene: 3. CDR3 DNA: TGTGCCAGCAGCCAAGCCGGGACAGGGGTCTACGAGCAGTACTTC. Translation gives CASSQAGTGVYEQYF.

The chain couples TRBV6-5 to TRBJ1-4, with D perhaps TRBD1 (6 bases). CDR1 is MNHEY and CDR2 is SVGAGI in the germline V gene. V shed 2 bases and J shed 7 bases, with 11 bases lying between them. This CDR3 has 14 amino acids. DNA of the CDR3: TGTGCCAGCAGTTACACAGGGCAGGGTGAAAAACTGTTTTTT. Amino acid sequence: CASSYTGQGEKLFF.

The chain recombines TRBV7-2 with TRBJ1-1; a weak D match, TRBD1 (5 bases). With 1 base removed from V and 2 bases from J, the gap between germline ends came to 11 bases. The germline V gene encodes CDR1 SGHTA and CDR2 FQGNSA. The CDR3 has 15 residues. DNA of the CDR3: TGTGCCAGCAGCTTAGGCAGGAGGGGAAACACTGAAGCTTTCTTT. It translates to CASSLGRRGNTEAFF.

The CDR3 loop is CASTPIAGGPYNEQFF. DNA for the CDR3: TGTGCCAGCACCCCTATAGCGGGAGGCCCCTACAATGAGCAGTTCTTC. V is TRBV5-8 and J is TRBJ2-1; 10 bases match TRBD2. Trimming removed 6 bases from V and 2 bases from J; junction bases left unmatched: 8. The germline V gene has CDR1 SGHTS and CDR2 YDEGEE. The CDR3 has 16 amino acids.

V usage is TRBV6-5 and J usage is TRBJ1-3; TRBD1 matches at 9 bases. CDR3 length: 13 residues. Germline V CDR1 and CDR2: MNHEY, SVGAGI. V gave up 5 bases and J gave up 8 bases; unmatched junction bases: 4. CDR3: CASSLTGGDTIYF. CDR3 coding DNA: TGTGCCAGCAGTCTGACAGGGGGGGACACCATATATTTT.

The chain couples TRBV25-1 to TRBJ1-1; 9 bases fit TRBD1. The junction had 4 bases not matched to a gene; V was cut back by 3 bases and J by 2 bases. Germline values: CDR1 MGHDK, CDR2 SYGVNS. CDR3 length: 15 amino acids. CDR3 residues: CASSDPTGGNTEAFF. The CDR3 bases are TGTGCCAGCAGTGACCCGACAGGGGGTAACACTGAAGCTTTCTTT.

The genes are TRBV7-2 and TRBJ2-2; 10 bases agree with TRBD2. V trimming: 6 bases; J trimming: 2 bases; junction bases outside the gene matches: 9. The CDR3 consists of 17 residues. Germline loops: CDR1 SGHTA, CDR2 FQGNSA. The CDR3 nucleotides are TGTGCCAGCAGGCCGCGGACTAGCGGAGCCAACACCGGGGAGCTGTTTTTT. Amino acids: CASRPRTSGANTGELFF.

This chain uses TRBV13 with TRBJ1-3; a weak D match, TRBD1 (5 bases). The CDR3 consists of 14 residues. Germline assignment: CDR1 PRHDT and CDR2 FYEKMQ (reference sequence). Between the trimmed V and J ends, which lost 5 bases and 1 base, there was a span of 9 bases. The CDR3 nucleotides are TGTGCCAGCAGCCCCGGGGGTTCTGGAAACACCATATATTTT. It specifies CASSPGGSGNTIYF.

The rearrangement links TRBV6-5 to TRBJ1-1; tentatively, D is TRBD1 (5 bases). Trimming left V 8 bases short and J 1 base short, with 14 bases between. Germline CDR1 is MNHEY and CDR2 is SVGAGI. The CDR3 is 14 residues long. CDR3 nucleotide sequence: TGTGCCAGCGAGTTACGGAGGGGGAACACTGAAGCTTTCTTT. It is translated as CASELRRGNTEAFF.

V gene TRBV19 combines with J gene TRBJ2-3, with 16 bases identical to TRBD2. The CDR3 is made up of 18 amino acids. Germline CDR1 and CDR2: LNHDA and SQIVND (reference sequence). Trimming removed 6 bases from V and 5 bases from J; junction bases left unmatched: 11. The CDR3 loop reads CASRGPGLAGGPGDTQYF. For the CDR3, the DNA is TGTGCCAGTAGAGGCCCGGGACTAGCGGGAGGGCCGGGAGATACGCAGTATTTT.

The chain joins TRBV9 to TRBJ1-2, with 7 nucleotides matching TRBD1. The CDR3 runs to 18 residues. V dropped 0 bases and J dropped 0; count of bases not matched to a gene: 11. Germline assignment: CDR1 SGDLS and CDR2 YYNGEE. The CDR3 region has the DNA TGTGCCAGCAGCGTAGGGGCGGGAGGGGGCTCCCCTAACTATGGCTACACCTTC. This sequence encodes CASSVGAGGGSPNYGYTF.

This chain joins TRBV9 and TRBJ1-6; TRBD1 might be the D (6 bases). V was cut by 3 bases and J by 7 bases, with 20 bases left in between. The germline gives CDR1 SGDLS, CDR2 YYNGEE. This CDR3 is built from 17 residues. CDR3 sequence reads: CASSAAGTRRSNSPLHF. CDR3 DNA sequence: TGTGCCAGCAGCGCAGCCGGGACAAGGCGGTCGAATTCACCCCTCCACTTT. The full variable domain, rest sourced from reference TRBV9 and TRBJ1-6, is DSGVTQTPKHLITATGQRVTLRCSPRSGDLSVYWYQQSLDQGLQFLIQYYNGEERAKGNILERFSAQQFPDLHSELNLSSLELGDSALYFCASSAAGTRRSNSPLHFGNGTRLTVT.

This clone was counted a few times. V and J are TRBV5-1 and TRBJ2-1, with 8 bases that match TRBD1. Trimming cost V 4 bases and J 0 bases; bases outside gene matches: 6. The CDR3 has 16 amino acids. Germline values: CDR1 SGHRS, CDR2 YFSETQ. CDR3 sequence: CASSNRQGYSYNEQFF. CDR3 sequence (DNA): TGCGCCAGCAGCAACCGACAGGGGTACTCCTACAATGAGCAGTTCTTC.